This passage covers 21 T cell receptor beta chains from one sample sequenced in a study of blood T cell repertoires in COVID-19 (dated by TCRdb to between 2020 and 2021). Libraries were prepared through the immunoSEQ multiplex PCR assay. In TCRdb, the immuneACCESS table is reduced to in-frame sequences with V and J assigned. These tables do not hold every clone; where another copy was compared, an unresolved V gene accounts for under half, and the others remain unexplained. In all, the sample holds some 300,000 clones, and 89% of those were seen once. Of the sample, approximately 8.8% is held by the ten largest clones. Sample: PBMCs or T cells enriched from blood (not recorded which). These receptors originate from a woman aged 40 to 50 who had recovered from COVID-19.

This clone was recorded once. The rearrangement uses TRBV2 and TRBJ2-3; D may be TRBD1 (5 bases). Germline-derived CDR1 and CDR2 are SNHLY and FYNNEI. The CDR3 contains 13 residues. The ends were cut back, 8 bases at V and 2 bases at J, with 11 bases in the middle. CDR3 sequence reads: CASDPGFTDTQYF. For the CDR3, the DNA is TGTGCCAGCGACCCAGGGTTCACAGATACGCAGTATTTT.

The chain uses TRBV6-5 and TRBJ2-3, with D hard to call. The CDR3 consists of 14 residues. The germline V gene has CDR1 MNHEY and CDR2 SVGAGI. Trimming removed 8 bases at V and 0 bases at J, with 12 bases between. The CDR3: CASRRGGSTDTQYF. CDR3 in DNA: TGTGCCAGCCGTCGTGGCGGAAGCACAGATACGCAGTATTTT.

The chain uses TRBV4-3 and TRBJ1-5; 8 bases fit TRBD1. The length of the CDR3 is 18 residues. The germline CDR1 and CDR2 sequences are LGHNA and YSLEER. Trimming removed 2 bases from V and 2 bases from J; junction bases left unmatched: 11. Here the CDR3 DNA reads TGCGCCAGCAGCCAATCGGCCGGACAGGGTTTGGGCAATCAGCCCCAGCATTTT. This gives the protein CASSQSAGQGLGNQPQHF.

This clone occurred a few times. V gene TRBV2 combines with J gene TRBJ1-5, with D possibly matching TRBD1 (5 bases). V was cut by 6 bases and J by 2 bases, with 11 bases left in between. CDR3 length: 14 amino acids. Looked up from germline, CDR1 is SNHLY and CDR2 is FYNNEI. CDR3 region: CASRPDRGNQPQHF. In nucleotides, the CDR3 is TGTGCCAGCAGACCAGACAGAGGCAATCAGCCCCAGCATTTT.

CDR3 sequence: CASSVGVGDEQFF. CDR3 bases: TGTGCCAGTAGCGTGGGTGTAGGGGATGAGCAGTTCTTC. J is TRBJ2-1 and V is TRBV19, with a possible D match to TRBD1 (5 bases). V dropped 6 bases and J dropped 8 bases, with 14 bases sitting between them. Germline V gene sequence: CDR1 LNHDA, CDR2 SQIVND (reference sequence). The CDR3 length is 13 residues.

This clone was picked up a small number of times. This chain links TRBV7-6 with TRBJ1-4, with D hard to call. The V end lost 1 base, the J end lost 4 bases, and 10 bases lay between the germline ends. Germline V CDR1 and CDR2: SGHVS, FNYEAQ. CDR3 length: 15 residues. CDR3 DNA sequence: TGTGCCAGCAGCTTAGTTTCCGGGAATAATGAAAAACTGTTTTTT. It encodes CASSLVSGNNEKLFF.

This chain connects TRBV29-1 to TRBJ1-2; no clear D. Trimming removed 4 bases from V and 0 bases from J, with 15 bases in between. CDR3 length: 15 residues. Per the germline V gene, CDR1 is SQVTM and CDR2 is ANQGSEA. The CDR3 DNA sequence: TGCAGCGTTGTGAGGAGTCAGATCCCTAACTATGGCTACACCTTC. This sequence encodes CSVVRSQIPNYGYTF.

The chain is built from TRBV19 and TRBJ1-5; TRBD1 is a possible D gene (6 bases). V was trimmed by 10 bases and J by 3 bases, leaving 16 bases between them. Germline values: CDR1 LNHDA, CDR2 SQIVND (reference sequence). The CDR3 runs 14 residues. The CDR3 DNA reads as TGTGCCACCACCGGGACATCTTTCAATCAGCCCCAGCATTTT. It codes for CATTGTSFNQPQHF.

This chain connects TRBV4-2 to TRBJ1-3, with D tentatively TRBD1 (5 bases). The germline CDR1 and CDR2 sequences are LGHNA and YNFKEQ. CDR3 length equals 16 residues. Trimming took 4 bases from V and 0 from J, leaving 13 bases between them. Written as DNA, the CDR3 is TGTGCCAGCAGCCGGACCCGGAGGGGCTCTGGAAACACCATATATTTT. Translated: CASSRTRRGSGNTIYF.

A remark on this clone: This same CDR3 is encoded by further DNA sequences in the sample. The genes are TRBV30 and TRBJ1-5, with D perhaps matching TRBD1 (6 bases). This CDR3 has 14 amino acids. Germline V lookup: CDR1 GTSNPN, CDR2 SVGIG (reference sequence). V lost 0 bases and J 4 bases, leaving 10 bases between the germline ends. The CDR3 region has the DNA TGTGCCTGGAGTGTAGGCCAGGGGAATCAGCCCCAGCATTTT. Translated, it gives CAWSVGQGNQPQHF.

V usage is TRBV7-3 and J usage is TRBJ2-1, with TRBD2 matching over 8 bases. This CDR3 region has 13 residues. Trimming cost V 5 bases and J 7 bases; bases outside gene matches: 4. Germline CDR1 is SGHTA and CDR2 is FQGTGA. CDR3 protein: CASSVAGLNEQFF. The CDR3 DNA reads as TGTGCCAGCAGCGTAGCGGGGCTTAATGAGCAGTTCTTC.

The CDR3 here is CASSPETVLNTEAFF. In DNA, the CDR3 is TGTGCCAGCAGCCCCGAGACAGTTTTGAACACTGAAGCTTTCTTT. The rearrangement uses TRBV6-2 or TRBV6-3 and TRBJ1-1, with D perhaps TRBD1 (5 bases). The CDR3 contains 15 residues. Germline CDR1 and CDR2: MNHEY and SVGEGT. Trimming shortened V by 6 bases and J by 0 bases, and 14 bases separated the two germline ends.

This rearrangement joins TRBV2 to TRBJ2-1; 8 bases are a match to TRBD1. Germline CDR1 SNHLY, CDR2 FYNNEI. The V gene end was trimmed by 6 bases and the J gene end by 0 bases; junction bases not matched to a gene: 4. The CDR3 runs to 15 residues. This CDR3 is CASREDRASYNEQFF. CDR3 coding DNA: TGTGCCAGCAGGGAGGACAGGGCCTCCTACAATGAGCAGTTCTTC.

The chain recombines TRBV28 with TRBJ2-5; 10 bases fit TRBD1. This CDR3 region has 16 residues. Unmatched junction bases numbered 10, after V lost 5 bases and J lost 4 bases. CDR1 is MDHEN, CDR2 SYDVKM, per germline. As DNA, the CDR3 is TGTGCCAGCAGTACGAGGACAGGGGGAAGTTTAGAGACCCAGTACTTC. Protein product: CASSTRTGGSLETQYF.

The chain combines TRBV7-2 with TRBJ2-7; 9 bases align to TRBD1. Germline V lookup: CDR1 SGHTA, CDR2 FQGNSA. The CDR3 has 14 amino acids. The V segment lost 5 bases and the J segment 2 bases; nucleotides outside the gene matches: 4. The CDR3 here is CASSTTGGPYEQYF. The CDR3 region has the DNA TGTGCCAGCAGCACGACAGGGGGGCCCTACGAGCAGTACTTC.

This chain joins TRBV10-2 and TRBJ2-3, with D unresolved. Germline values: CDR1 WSHSY, CDR2 SAAADI. The V gene lost 4 bases and the J gene lost 2 bases, with 10 bases spanning the gap. The CDR3 covers 14 residues. In nucleotides, the CDR3 is TGCGCCAGCAGTGGTCTAGACCCCACAGATACGCAGTATTTT. It translates to CASSGLDPTDTQYF.

This clone was detected a few times. This chain uses TRBV9 with TRBJ2-7, with D perhaps matching TRBD1 (7 bases). CDR1 is SGDLS, CDR2 YYNGEE, per germline. The CDR3 is 15 residues long. V was pared by 0 bases and J by 1 base, with 11 bases between. CDR3 protein: CASSVGGDSSYEQYF. The CDR3 DNA is TGTGCCAGCAGCGTAGGGGGGGACAGTTCCTACGAGCAGTACTTC.

The genes are TRBV28 and TRBJ2-5; D is perhaps TRBD2 (6 bases). The V end lost 6 bases, the J end lost 3 bases, and 17 bases lay between the germline ends. This CDR3 is 15 amino acids long. Germline V lookup: CDR1 MDHEN, CDR2 SYDVKM. CDR3 protein: CASSPHEGGKETQYF. As DNA, the CDR3 is TGTGCCAGCAGCCCACACGAGGGCGGGAAAGAGACCCAGTACTTC.

The V call is TRBV5-4, the J call TRBJ2-1, with 10 bases identical to TRBD2. The germline CDR1 and CDR2 sequences are SGHNT and YYREEE (reference sequence). V lost 0 bases, J lost 8 bases, and 2 bases stayed unmatched. The CDR3 is 14 amino acids. This chain's CDR3 is CASSLGLAGDEQFF. The CDR3 nucleotides read TGTGCCAGCAGCTTGGGGCTAGCGGGAGATGAGCAGTTCTTC.

The CDR3 is CASSLQGRTDEQYF. DNA for the CDR3: TGTGCCAGTAGTCTACAGGGTCGTACCGACGAGCAGTACTTC. The chain employs TRBV19 and TRBJ2-7, with TRBD1 as a possible D gene (6 bases). The CDR3 spans 14 residues. The V end lost 5 bases, the J end lost 5 bases, and 16 bases lay between the germline ends. CDR1 and CDR2 from the germline V gene are LNHDA and SQIVND (reference sequence).

J is TRBJ2-4 and V is TRBV25-1; 8 bases fit TRBD2. Germline assignment: CDR1 MGHDK and CDR2 SYGVNS. J lost 6 bases, V lost 3 bases, and 7 bases had no gene match. The CDR3 length is 15 residues. In nucleotides, the CDR3 is TGTGCCAGCAGTGACTCGGGGGGGGAACTAAACATTCAGTACTTC. Its protein product is CASSDSGGELNIQYF.